The entry below describes one T cell receptor beta chain. Antigen: not known. The TCRbeta library incorporated unique molecular identifiers. TCRdb processed the PCR reads anew with MiXCR; each CDR3 protein has one entry. In the table there are hundreds of thousands of distinct CDR3 sequences, roughly 15% of which are singletons. The entry originates in a study of T-cell reconstitution after alpha-beta-depleted transplantation in children. Study-wide results and caveats: Recipient T cells and thymic progenitors that survived were the source of the high TCRbeta diversity seen at day 60 in some patients. Approximately two months post-transplant, alpha-beta T cells reportedly originated from several hundred expanded graft clones. Counts and diversity of T cells one year after transplant came mostly from newly produced T cells.

V was pared by 6 bases and J by 6 bases, with 5 bases of the junction left unmatched. This CDR3 spans 14 amino acids. Germline loops: CDR1 SQVTM, CDR2 ANQGSEA. The material sequenced was PBMCs, mostly from graft donor cells, taken 360 days after TCRalphabeta/CD19-depleted stem cell transplant. V and J are TRBV29-1 and TRBJ2-1, with 13 bases fitting TRBD2. This receptor was taken from a male patient between 5 and 17 years old who had a stem cell transplant for acute lymphoblastic leukemia, so the T cells may come from the graft donor. The CDR3 protein is CSVKGLAGFNEQFF. In DNA, the CDR3 is TGCAGCGTGAAGGGACTAGCGGGATTCAATGAGCAGTTCTTC.